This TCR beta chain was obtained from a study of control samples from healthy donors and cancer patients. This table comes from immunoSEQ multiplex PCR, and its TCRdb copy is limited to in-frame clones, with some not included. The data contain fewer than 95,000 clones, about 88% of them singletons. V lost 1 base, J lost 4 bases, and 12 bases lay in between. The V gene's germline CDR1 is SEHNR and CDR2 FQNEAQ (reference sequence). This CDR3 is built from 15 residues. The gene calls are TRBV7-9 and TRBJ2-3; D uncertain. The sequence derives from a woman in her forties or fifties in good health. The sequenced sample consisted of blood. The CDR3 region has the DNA TGTGCCAGCAGCTTAGATATGGGTGGCGCAGATACGCAGTATTTT. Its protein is CASSLDMGGADTQYF.